This TCR beta chain was recorded in a study of T cell responses to AZD1222 COVID-19 vaccine. Study-wide results and limits: Following two doses of AZD1222, Spike-specific TCR breadth and depth rose.

TCRdb's table, derived via immunoSEQ multiplex PCR, lists solely in-frame clones and lacks some. There are 150,000 to 250,000 clones in the sample; over 85% occur only once, and around 1% lies in the top ten. V lost 3 bases and J lost 1, with 13 bases in between. The CDR3 spans 16 residues. Germline V lookup: CDR1 MDHEN, CDR2 SYDVKM. Notes on this clone: What it binds is not known.

Source: peripheral blood, taken 28 days after the second AZD1222 dose. This clonotype was obtained from an adult who received the AZD1222 COVID-19 vaccine. The genes are TRBV28 and TRBJ1-5; D gene ambiguous. Here the CDR3 DNA reads TGTGCCAGCAGTTTCGTTCAGGATTCAAGCAATCAGCCCCAGCATTTT. It is translated as CASSFVQDSSNQPQHF.